This T cell receptor beta chain was sequenced in a study of T cell responses to AZD1222 COVID-19 vaccine. General study points: There were mostly white British donors and more females than males, and clonal diversity was possibly underestimated. The study found Spike-specific TCR breadth and depth rose after two AZD1222 doses. Spike-spanning, vaccine-associated CD4 TCRs were dominant at 160-218 and 743-854.

To note about this clone: Its antigen is not identified.

Sequenced by immunoSEQ multiplex PCR; TCRdb stores in-frame clones only, minus some. The sample lists about 110,000 clones, 90% to 95% occurring once. In germline, CDR1 is SGHRS, CDR2 YFSETQ. CDR3 length: 15 residues. With 7 bases clipped from V and 4 bases from J, the junction kept 12 bases outside the gene matches. Pooled in the analysis were second doses at about 4 or about 12 weeks. This sequence was found in an adult who received the AZD1222 COVID-19 vaccine. The J gene is TRBJ2-7, the V gene TRBV5-1, with 9 bases identical to TRBD1. This sample comprised peripheral blood, obtained 28 days after the second AZD1222 dose. DNA for the CDR3: TGCGCCAGCTCCCCCCTTAGGACAGGGGATTACGAGCAGTACTTC. Its translation: CASSPLRTGDYEQYF. Looking up the rest from reference TRBV5-1 and TRBJ2-7 gives the full variable domain: KAGVTQTPRYLIKTRGQQVTLSCSPISGHRSVSWYQQTPGQGLQFLFEYFSETQRNKGNFPGRFSGRQFSNSRSEMNVSTLELGDSALYLCASSPLRTGDYEQYFGPGTRLTVT.